The clone carrying this TCR beta chain was picked up one time. The target antigen is unknown. Some clones are missing from TCRdb's copy, which holds only in-frame ones; the method was immunoSEQ multiplex PCR. The sample records 150,000 or so clones, around 90% being singletons. V shed 1 base and J 9 bases; nucleotides not matched to a gene: 12. This CDR3 has 17 amino acids. CDR1 is SEHNR and CDR2 is FQNEAQ in the germline V gene (reference sequence). This entry belongs to a study of graft-versus-host responses after intestinal transplantation. This clonotype originated in a human donor who received an intestinal transplant. Here the sequenced sample was unstimulated CD4+ T cells sorted from spleen or lymph node cells, taken before intestinal transplant. V gene TRBV7-9 combines with J gene TRBJ2-1, with 10 bases aligning to TRBD2. CDR3 sequence: CASSLVISSGRATEQFF. The CDR3 DNA sequence: TGTGCCAGCAGCTTAGTTATCTCCAGCGGGAGGGCCACTGAGCAGTTCTTC.